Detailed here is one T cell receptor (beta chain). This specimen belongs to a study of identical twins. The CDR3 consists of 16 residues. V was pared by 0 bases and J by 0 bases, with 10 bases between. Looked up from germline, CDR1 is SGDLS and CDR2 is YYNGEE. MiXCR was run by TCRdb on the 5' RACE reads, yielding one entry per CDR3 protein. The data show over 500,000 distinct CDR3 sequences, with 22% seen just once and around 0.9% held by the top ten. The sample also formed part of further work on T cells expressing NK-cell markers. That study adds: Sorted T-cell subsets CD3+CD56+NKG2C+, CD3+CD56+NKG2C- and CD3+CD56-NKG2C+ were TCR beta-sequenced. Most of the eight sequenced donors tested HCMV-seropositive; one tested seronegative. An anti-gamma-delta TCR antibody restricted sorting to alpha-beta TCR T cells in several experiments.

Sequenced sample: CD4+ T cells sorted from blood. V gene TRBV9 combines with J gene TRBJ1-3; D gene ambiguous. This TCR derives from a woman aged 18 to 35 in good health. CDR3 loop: CASSVDAGSSGNTIYF. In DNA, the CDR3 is TGTGCCAGCAGCGTAGATGCGGGGAGCTCTGGAAACACCATATATTTT.